This record looks at one T cell receptor beta chain sequence and its context. There are 15 residues in the CDR3. The V gene end was trimmed by 4 bases and the J gene end by 7 bases; junction bases not matched to a gene: 7. Germline CDR1 and CDR2: MGHRA and YSYEKL. The data were obtained in a study of blood T cell repertoires in COVID-19. TCRdb's copy holds only in-frame clones and misses some; the assay was immunoSEQ multiplex PCR. This repertoire shows about 110,000 clones, 70% to 85% found once; its top ten account for roughly 20%. Sequenced material: peripheral blood. V is TRBV4-1 and J is TRBJ1-4; 9 bases align to TRBD1. The TCR sequence derives from a man between 70 and 80 years old with active or convalescent COVID-19. CDR3 in amino acids: CASSLTGGVREKLFF. CDR3 sequence (DNA): TGCGCCAGCAGCCTTACAGGGGGCGTTCGTGAAAAACTGTTTTTT.